The 4 T cell receptor beta chains below come from one sample, sequenced in a study of blood T cell repertoires in COVID-19. Repertoires were generated with immunoSEQ multiplex PCR, while TCRdb's copy carries only in-frame clones and drops some. The data contain around 250,000 clones, approximately 83% of them seen just once; the ten biggest clones take up approximately 2%. Sequencing input: PBMCs or T cells enriched from blood (not recorded which). The origin of the receptors is a woman aged 45 to 65 who had recovered from COVID-19.

This clone was seen a single time. This chain connects TRBV27 to TRBJ2-1; 11 bases are a match to TRBD2. CDR3 size: 17 residues. V gave up 5 bases and J gave up 4 bases; unmatched junction bases: 10. Germline V gives CDR1 MNHEY, CDR2 SMNVEV (reference sequence). CDR3 bases: TGTGCCAGCAGTCCGCAACCGGGACTAGCGGTTTACAATGAGCAGTTCTTC. It yields the protein CASSPQPGLAVYNEQFF.

The V gene is TRBV21-1, the J gene TRBJ2-3; the table's D call, TRBD1, has no DNA check behind it. TRBV21-1 is a pseudogene. This CDR3 contains 18 residues. The CDR3 nucleotides read TGTGCCAGCAGCAAAGAGCGGTCGGGACAGCATCCCACAGATACGCAGTATTTT. Translating it yields CASSKERSGQHPTDTQYF.

The chain has TRBV7-9 and TRBJ1-2, with D unclear. The CDR3 has 11 amino acids. CDR1 is SEHNR, CDR2 FQNEAQ, per germline (reference sequence). V lost 5 bases, J lost 8 bases, and 9 bases lay in between. CDR3 DNA: TGTGCCAGCAGCCGTCCTAGCGGCTACACCTTC. Protein product: CASSRPSGYTF.

This chain joins TRBV11-3 and TRBJ2-7; 10 bases are a match to TRBD2. The CDR3 sequence is 14 residues long. The V gene's germline CDR1 is SGHNT and CDR2 YENEEA. J was trimmed by 2 bases and V by 5 bases; bases with no gene match: 3. CDR3 loop: CASSPTSGAYEQYF. Written as DNA, the CDR3 is TGTGCCAGCAGCCCTACTAGCGGGGCCTACGAGCAGTACTTC.